A single sample gave rise to the 2 T cell receptor beta chains below, sequenced in a study of T cells after yellow fever vaccination. Each CDR3 protein gets one entry after TCRdb re-called the 5' RACE reads with MiXCR. The table shows some 150,000 distinct CDR3 sequences, with 5% to 8% occurring only once. This sample comprised CD4+ T cells sorted from PBMCs, obtained 10 days after the yellow fever booster vaccination. All receptors come from a man younger than 40 who received the YFV17D yellow fever vaccine.

This clonotype was observed at least ten times. The CDR3 region is CASSLKGQVLSGSGNTIYF. Written as DNA, the CDR3 is TGTGCCAGCAGCTTAAAGGGACAAGTCTTGTCTGGCTCTGGAAACACCATATATTTT. The chain joins TRBV7-8 to TRBJ1-3, with a weak D call TRBD1 (6 bases). The CDR3 runs 19 residues. Germline V CDR1 and CDR2: SGHVS, FQNEAQ. Trimming pared 2 bases from V and 0 bases from J, leaving 20 bases between.

This clonotype was seen at least ten times. The chain carries TRBV12-5 and TRBJ2-5, with D perhaps matching TRBD1 or TRBD2 (5 bases each). V lost 6 bases and J 9 bases, leaving 17 bases between the germline ends. Germline CDR1 reads LGHNT; CDR2 reads FRNRAP. The CDR3 consists of 13 residues. This CDR3 reads CASGGTARLSQYF. The CDR3 region has the DNA TGTGCTAGTGGCGGGACCGCCAGGTTGTCCCAGTACTTC.